What follows are 27 T cell receptor beta chains derived from one specimen sequenced in a study of T cell responses to AZD1222 COVID-19 vaccine. The table came from immunoSEQ multiplex PCR; TCRdb's copy has only in-frame clones and leaves some out. The sample records about 70,000 clones, 84% being singletons. The sample in question was peripheral blood, obtained on day 0 of AZD1222 vaccination. Source of these receptors: an adult in good health.

The V call is TRBV6-4, the J call TRBJ1-2; 12 nucleotides agree with TRBD1. Germline values: CDR1 MRHNA, CDR2 SNTAGT. J lost 1 base, V lost 5 bases, and 5 bases had no gene match. This CDR3 has 16 amino acids. The CDR3 DNA reads as TGTGCCAGCAGTATGGGACAGGGGGCGTTTAACTATGGCTACACCTTC. As protein: CASSMGQGAFNYGYTF.

This clone was observed once. The V call is TRBV5-4, the J call TRBJ2-7, with D perhaps TRBD1 (5 bases). Trimming left V 0 bases short and J 2 bases short, with 9 bases between. This CDR3 has 14 amino acids. Per germline, CDR1 SGHNT and CDR2 YYREEE (reference sequence). CDR3 amino acids: CASSLVAGPYEQYF. The DNA for the CDR3 is TGTGCCAGCAGCTTGGTGGCAGGGCCCTACGAGCAGTACTTC.

The chain couples TRBV11-2 to TRBJ2-1; D gene ambiguous. Germline CDR1 reads SGHAT; CDR2 reads FQNNGV. The CDR3 has 13 amino acids. Trimming stripped 0 bases from V and 5 bases from J, with 5 bases between. In DNA, the CDR3 is TGTGCCAGCAGCTTAGACGAGAACAATGAGCAGTTCTTC. Residues: CASSLDENNEQFF.

The CDR3 spells CASSPGLGEKLFF. The CDR3 region has the DNA TGTGCCAGCTCACCAGGGTTAGGAGAAAAACTGTTTTTT. The chain links TRBV18 to TRBJ1-4; D remains unclear. V dropped 2 bases and J dropped 8 bases, with 9 bases sitting between them. This CDR3 is built from 13 residues. Looked up from germline, CDR1 is KGHSH and CDR2 is LQKENI.

The chain carries TRBV7-9 and TRBJ2-5; D unresolved. There are 12 residues in the CDR3. The germline CDR1 and CDR2 sequences are SEHNR and FQNEAQ (reference sequence). V lost 4 bases and J lost 6, with 9 bases in between. CDR3 amino acids: CASSSQIQTQYF. CDR3 DNA: TGTGCCAGCAGCTCCCAAATTCAGACCCAGTACTTC.

The chain uses TRBV28 and TRBJ2-2; no clear D. Trimming pared 3 bases from V and 5 bases from J, leaving 4 bases between. CDR1 and CDR2 from the germline V gene are MDHEN and SYDVKM. The CDR3 loop spans 12 amino acids. CDR3 loop: CASSFTTGELFF. DNA of the CDR3: TGTGCCAGCAGTTTTACTACCGGGGAGCTGTTTTTT.

V gene TRBV11-1 combines with J gene TRBJ2-3, with 9 bases identical to TRBD2. The V gene's germline CDR1 is SGHAT and CDR2 FQDESV (reference sequence). The CDR3 runs 16 residues. The V gene end was trimmed by 2 bases and the J gene end by 4 bases; junction bases not matched to a gene: 7. CDR3 DNA sequence: TGTGCCAGCAGCTTAAAAGGGAGCGGGGGGCCAGATACGCAGTATTTT. Protein product: CASSLKGSGGPDTQYF.

The V call is TRBV5-1, the J call TRBJ1-6, with no clear D. This CDR3 region has 15 residues. Trimming removed 4 bases at V and 5 bases at J, with 13 bases between. From germline, CDR1 is SGHRS and CDR2 YFSETQ. The CDR3 sequence is CASSRSGVDNSPLHF. In DNA, the CDR3 is TGCGCCAGCAGCCGGTCCGGTGTCGATAATTCACCCCTCCACTTT.

This chain uses TRBV11-2 with TRBJ2-7; perhaps TRBD1 as D (6 bases). CDR1 SGHAT and CDR2 FQNNGV come from the germline V gene. V lost 5 bases and J lost 0, with 17 bases in between. The CDR3 length is 16 residues. The CDR3 DNA is TGTGCCAGCAGCCCGCAGGTAGGACAGTCCTCCTACGAGCAGTACTTC. It is translated as CASSPQVGQSSYEQYF.

The chain is built from TRBV6-2 or TRBV6-3 and TRBJ2-3; 11 bases fit TRBD2. Trimming cost V 2 bases and J 2 bases; bases outside gene matches: 12. Germline-derived CDR1 and CDR2 are MNHEY and SVGEGT. The CDR3 is 19 residues long. CDR3 region: CASSYTTTLAGGNTDTQYF. CDR3 DNA: TGTGCCAGCAGTTACACGACGACCCTAGCGGGGGGCAACACAGATACGCAGTATTTT.

This clone was detected once. V is TRBV18 and J is TRBJ2-1; TRBD1 matches 7 bases. The CDR3 sequence is 14 residues long. J gave up 6 bases and V 2 bases, and 4 bases lay outside the gene matches. Germline V gene data show CDR1 as KGHSH and CDR2 as LQKENI. In DNA, the CDR3 is TGTGCCAGCTCACCAGACAGGGTCACCAATGAGCAGTTCTTC. Protein sequence: CASSPDRVTNEQFF.

In its sample, this clone was seen a few times. The rearrangement uses TRBV6-1 and TRBJ1-6; 7 bases align to TRBD1. CDR1 is MNHNS, CDR2 SASEGT, per germline. The CDR3 length is 17 residues. The V gene end was trimmed by 4 bases and the J gene end by 13 bases; junction bases not matched to a gene: 19. CDR3 DNA: TGTGCCAGCAGTGGACTCGGCGAGACAGGGCCCTTTTCTCCCCTCCACTTT. Translated, it gives CASSGLGETGPFSPLHF.

V gene TRBV7-3 combines with J gene TRBJ2-7, with D tentatively TRBD2 (7 bases). V dropped 3 bases and J dropped 7 bases, with 19 bases sitting between them. The germline V gene encodes CDR1 SGHTA and CDR2 FQGTGA. The CDR3 totals 15 residues. CDR3 coding DNA: TGTGCCAGCAGCTTGGGGGGAGGGACAACGGCTGAGCAGTACTTC. Amino acids: CASSLGGGTTAEQYF. The whole variable domain, filled in from reference TRBV7-3 and TRBJ2-7, reads GAGVSQTPSNKVTEKGKYVELRCDPISGHTALYWYRQSLGQGPEFLIYFQGTGAADDSGLPNDRFFAVRPEGSVSTLKIQRTERGDSAVYLCASSLGGGTTAEQYFGPGTRLTVT.

V gene TRBV5-1 combines with J gene TRBJ2-3; 8 bases are a match to TRBD2. Trimming cost V 4 bases and J 1 base; bases outside gene matches: 5. The CDR3 runs to 15 residues. Germline V lookup: CDR1 SGHRS, CDR2 YFSETQ. CDR3 region: CASSQAAGGTDTQYF. In DNA form, the CDR3 reads TGCGCCAGCAGCCAGGCAGCGGGGGGCACAGATACGCAGTATTTT.

The V gene is TRBV9, the J gene TRBJ2-1, with a weak D call TRBD2 (7 bases). The germline V and J ends were trimmed by 0 bases and 2 bases, with 15 bases remaining between them. The CDR3 loop spans 17 amino acids. The germline V gene has CDR1 SGDLS and CDR2 YYNGEE. The CDR3 sequence: CASSVGTAGNTYNEQFF. The CDR3 DNA reads as TGTGCCAGCAGCGTAGGGACAGCGGGGAATACCTACAATGAGCAGTTCTTC.

The chain recombines TRBV28 with TRBJ1-5; 8 bases are a match to TRBD1. Germline CDR1 reads MDHEN; CDR2 reads SYDVKM. CDR3 length equals 14 residues. The V segment lost 7 bases and the J segment 9 bases; nucleotides outside the gene matches: 11. Written as DNA, the CDR3 is TGTGCCAGCACCACTGGGACAGGTTTTAGGCCCCAGCATTTT. Translated, it gives CASTTGTGFRPQHF.

The chain links TRBV11-2 to TRBJ1-1; possible D gene TRBD1, 5 bases. In germline, CDR1 is SGHAT, CDR2 FQNNGV. CDR3 length equals 11 residues. V was pared by 5 bases and J by 8 bases, with 9 bases between. The CDR3 sequence: CASSVQGEAFF. The CDR3 DNA is TGTGCCAGCAGCGTTCAGGGCGAAGCTTTCTTT.

The rearrangement uses TRBV2 and TRBJ1-3; a possible D gene is TRBD1 (5 bases). The germline V and J ends were trimmed by 5 bases and 3 bases, with 17 bases remaining between them. This CDR3 has 16 residues. Germline lookup yields CDR1 SNHLY and CDR2 FYNNEI. The CDR3 spells CASSLGTATSGNTIYF. CDR3 nucleotides: TGTGCCAGCAGTCTGGGGACGGCCACAAGTGGAAACACCATATATTTT. Supplemented by reference TRBV2 and TRBJ1-3, the full variable domain reads EPEVTQTPSHQVTQMGQEVILRCVPISNHLYFYWYRQILGQKVEFLVSFYNNEISEKSEIFDDQFSVERPDGSNFTLKIRSTKLEDSAMYFCASSLGTATSGNTIYFGEGSWLTVV.

The chain uses TRBV19 and TRBJ2-7, with D unresolved. The CDR3 spans 15 residues. Germline assignment: CDR1 LNHDA and CDR2 SQIVND (reference sequence). V lost 2 bases, J lost 0 bases, and 11 bases lay in between. CDR3 sequence reads: CASSIKVPYSYEQYF. In nucleotides, the CDR3 is TGTGCCAGTAGTATAAAGGTACCATACTCCTACGAGCAGTACTTC.

The chain links TRBV7-3 to TRBJ2-3; D may be TRBD2 (7 bases). The CDR3 has 17 residues. Germline CDR1 reads SGHTA; CDR2 reads FQGTGA. The germline V and J ends were trimmed by 5 bases and 0 bases, with 18 bases remaining between them. The CDR3 DNA follows: TGTGCCAGCAGCCCAGGGGAGGGGATAACTAGCACAGATACGCAGTATTTT. Translation: CASSPGEGITSTDTQYF.

J is TRBJ1-1 and V is TRBV15; D might be TRBD1 (5 bases). Between the trimmed V and J ends, which lost 0 bases and 11 bases, there was a span of 10 bases. The CDR3 runs to 12 residues. Germline V CDR1 and CDR2: LNHNV, YYDKDF (reference sequence). CDR3 nucleotide sequence: TGTGCCACCAGCAGAGATGGTAGACAGGCTTTCTTT. This translates into CATSRDGRQAFF.

The chain recombines TRBV3-1 (or the pseudogene TRBV3-2) with TRBJ2-1, with 9 positions matching TRBD2. V lost 6 bases, J lost 5 bases, and 5 bases stayed unmatched. CDR1 is LGHDT and CDR2 is YNNKEL in the germline V gene (reference sequence). The length of the CDR3 is 14 residues. The CDR3 nucleotides are TGTGCCAGCAGTGGGCGGGGGGGCAACAATGAGCAGTTCTTC. This gives the protein CASSGRGGNNEQFF.

The rearrangement links TRBV29-1 to TRBJ2-7, with a weak D call TRBD1 (5 bases). Trimming pared 4 bases from V and 2 bases from J, leaving 12 bases between. CDR1 is SQVTM, CDR2 ANQGSEA, per germline. The CDR3 is made up of 13 amino acids. The DNA for the CDR3 is TGCAGCGTTGTGGGGCAGGGCACCTACGAGCAGTACTTC. It specifies CSVVGQGTYEQYF.

The gene calls are TRBV7-9 and TRBJ1-5, with TRBD1 matching 9 bases. The CDR3 has 15 amino acids. J gave up 6 bases and V 5 bases, and 8 bases lay outside the gene matches. CDR1 SEHNR and CDR2 FQNEAQ come from the germline V gene (reference sequence). This chain's CDR3 is CASSPGTGPGQPQHF. CDR3 sequence (DNA): TGTGCCAGCAGCCCCGGGACAGGGCCAGGTCAGCCCCAGCATTTT.

The chain carries TRBV20-1 and TRBJ1-1; D call uncertain. Germline CDR1 DFQATT, CDR2 SNEGSKA (reference sequence). This CDR3 has 11 residues. With 4 bases removed from V and 1 base from J, the gap between germline ends came to 4 bases. The CDR3 sequence is CSATENTEAFF. The CDR3 region has the DNA TGCAGTGCTACAGAGAACACTGAAGCTTTCTTT.

The gene calls are TRBV15 and TRBJ1-6, with D unresolved. The CDR3 extends over 12 amino acids. Per germline, CDR1 LNHNV and CDR2 YYDKDF (reference sequence). Trimming shortened V by 6 bases and J by 2 bases, and 2 bases separated the two germline ends. The CDR3 bases are TGTGCCACCAGGACCTATAATTCACCCCTCCACTTT. It specifies CATRTYNSPLHF.

The chain combines TRBV7-9 with TRBJ2-3; no firm D call. This CDR3 has 15 amino acids. Between the trimmed V and J ends, which lost 3 bases and 1 base, there was a span of 11 bases. CDR1 is SEHNR, CDR2 FQNEAQ, per germline (reference sequence). CDR3 sequence: CASSLAAGGTDTQYF. The CDR3 DNA is TGTGCCAGCAGCTTGGCTGCAGGAGGCACAGATACGCAGTATTTT.